This entry lists 3 T cell receptor beta chains sequenced from one sample in a study of blood T cell repertoires in COVID-19. Measured with immunoSEQ multiplex PCR; TCRdb has only the in-frame clones, and not every one. The data show around 130,000 clones, 85% seen once. The specimen was peripheral blood. These TCRs come from a middle-aged man with acute or convalescent COVID-19.

The rearrangement joins TRBV19 to TRBJ2-5; a possible D gene is TRBD2 (6 bases). The CDR3 contains 15 residues. CDR1 is LNHDA, CDR2 SQIVND, per germline (reference sequence). V lost 3 bases to trimming and J lost 4 bases, with 15 bases between them. The CDR3: CASSIGLPGRETQYF. In DNA form, the CDR3 reads TGTGCCAGTAGTATTGGGCTACCCGGGAGAGAGACCCAGTACTTC.

The J gene is TRBJ2-3, the V gene TRBV5-1, with 10 bases lining up with TRBD1. CDR1 is SGHRS and CDR2 is YFSETQ in the germline V gene. After removal of 3 bases from V and 5 bases from J, the junction contained 3 bases not matched to a gene. The CDR3 is made up of 14 amino acids. CDR3 sequence: CASSSGTGEDTQYF. CDR3 nucleotide sequence: TGCGCCAGCAGCTCCGGGACAGGGGAAGATACGCAGTATTTT.

The rearrangement uses TRBV6-5 and TRBJ1-2; 7 bases map to TRBD1. The germline V gene has CDR1 MNHEY and CDR2 SVGAGI. Unmatched junction bases numbered 5, after V lost 5 bases and J lost 2 bases. This CDR3 region has 14 residues. The CDR3 protein is CASSIKTGNYGYTF. In DNA form, the CDR3 reads TGTGCCAGCAGTATCAAGACAGGGAACTATGGCTACACCTTC.